The T cell receptor beta chain under discussion was sequenced for a study of cytomegalovirus exposure and HLA in healthy donors. Using immunoSEQ multiplex PCR, the repertoire was profiled, and TCRdb retains in-frame clones only, with some absent. The repertoire holds under 300,000 clones, with roughly 90% as singletons. General observations from the study: According to a subsequent analysis, TCR clusters identified in the first cohort showed a tendency to co-occur across the roughly 110 validation repertoires. The study put 150 to 200 TCR beta chains on its list as cytomegalovirus-associated. As was reported, the classifier diagnosed cytomegalovirus status with high specificity and sensitivity.

A note on this clone: As yet, its antigen is unknown.

This clonotype was sampled from a young woman in good health and CMV-seronegative. Sequencing was performed on PBMCs.

This CDR3 is CASSILAGNYGYTF. DNA of the CDR3: TGTGCCAGTAGTATCTTGGCAGGGAACTATGGCTACACCTTC. The chain is built from TRBV19 and TRBJ1-2, with D possibly TRBD1 on 5 matching bases. V lost 3 bases and J lost 2, with 10 bases in between. The CDR3 runs to 14 residues. Germline V CDR1 and CDR2: LNHDA, SQIVND (reference sequence).